What follows is one T cell receptor beta chain and its context. What it recognizes is unknown. Amplification used 60 Vbeta primers and 13 Jbeta primers. Assay used: immunoSEQ multiplex PCR; TCRdb lists only in-frame clones, some missing. In the table there are around 190,000 clones, 65% to 85% of which are singletons. The source of the sample is a study of cytomegalovirus exposure and HLA in healthy donors. Notes on the study in general: Rarity held for most TCR sequences, but there were some public TCRs that occurred in many donors.

CDR3 size: 16 residues. Germline loops: CDR1 SGHDN, CDR2 FVKESK. V shed 4 bases and J 6 bases; nucleotides not matched to a gene: 13. The chain joins TRBV14 to TRBJ2-7; TRBD2 agrees at 9 bases. Sequenced input: PBMCs. This sequence was found in a woman aged 18-30 years in good health and CMV-seronegative. The CDR3 protein is CASSLTGTSYLFEQYF. The CDR3, as DNA: TGTGCCAGCAGCCTCACCGGGACTAGCTACCTATTCGAGCAGTACTTC.